These T cell receptor beta chains were read from a single sample in a study of patients and donors after allogeneic stem cell transplantation. TCRdb re-analysed the RT-PCR reads in MiXCR, keeping a single row per CDR3 protein. In the table there are more than 850,000 distinct CDR3 sequences, over 15% of which are singletons. Sequenced: blood, either unsorted or a sorted T cell fraction (not recorded which). Receptor source: a human donor who was either an allogeneic HSCT recipient or a stem cell or donor lymphocyte infusion donor (not recorded which). It is not recorded whose cells these are; they may come from a transplant donor. The CDR3 runs from the conserved cysteine through the conserved F or W. Fields, in order: J gene, V gene, D gene, CDR3 length, clone size, CDR3 DNA, CDR3 protein. The D gene is left open where the match is weak. Clone size appears in some rows only: once, few, many, or a class for an expanded clone.

TRBJ2-3 TRBV10-3 TRBD2 14 few TGTGCCATCAGTGAGACTACTAGCGAGGATACGCAGTATTTT CAISETTSEDTQYF
TRBJ1-2 TRBV5-1 . 13 few TGCGCCAGTAACCCTGAAGGAAACTATGGCTACACCTTC CASNPEGNYGYTF
TRBJ1-1 TRBV25-1 . 12 . TGTGCCAGCAACGAAAGGAACACTGAAGCTTTCTTT CASNERNTEAFF
TRBJ2-4 TRBV6-2/TRBV6-3 TRBD2 15 few TGTGCCAGCACTTACTCCGGACTAGCGGGGAACATTCAGTACTTC CASTYSGLAGNIQYF
TRBJ1-2 TRBV10-3 . 15 . TGTGCCATCAGTGTGGGCCCCAATTTTAACTATGGCTACACCTTC CAISVGPNFNYGYTF
TRBJ1-1 TRBV2 . 18 . TGTGCCAGCAGTCCAGGGTGGGGTTTGGGTATTCCAGGCACTGAAGCTTTCTTT CASSPGWGLGIPGTEAFF
TRBJ2-7 TRBV19 TRBD1 14 few TGTGCCAGTAGTGCTACAGGGGGCTCCTACGAGCAGTACTTC CASSATGGSYEQYF
TRBJ2-7 TRBV10-3 TRBD1 14 . TGTGCCATCAGCCGGGACAGGGGGTCGTACGAGCAGTACTTC CAISRDRGSYEQYF
TRBJ2-1 TRBV9 . 15 few TGTGCCAGCAGCGTTAGGGGGAGCTCCTACGATGAGCAGTTCTTC CASSVRGSSYDEQFF
TRBJ2-7 TRBV20-1 TRBD1 13 . TGCAGTGCTAGACTGACAGGGGCCTACGAGCAGTACTTC CSARLTGAYEQYF
TRBJ1-2 TRBV10-3 . 15 few TGTGCCATCAGTGAGTTACAACAGGGATACTATGGCTACACCTTC CAISELQQGYYGYTF
TRBJ2-3 TRBV2 . 14 . TGTGCCAGCAAAGAGACTATCAACACAGATACGCAGTATTTT CASKETINTDTQYF
TRBJ2-5 TRBV5-6 TRBD1 15 few TGTGCCAGCAGCCCCGACAGGGGGCTTCGAGAGACCCAGTACTTC CASSPDRGLRETQYF
TRBJ1-2 TRBV10-3 . 14 . TGTGCCATCAGTGAGTCTGACTGGGCGGATGGCTACACCTTC CAISESDWADGYTF
TRBJ1-5 TRBV7-3 TRBD1 15 few TGTGCCAGCAGCTTAATCCGAGACAGGGCTCAGCCCCAGCATTTT CASSLIRDRAQPQHF
TRBJ1-2 TRBV25-1 . 15 . TGTGCCAGCAGTGCCGACACTTCGTATAACTATGGCTACACCTTC CASSADTSYNYGYTF
TRBJ1-2 TRBV9 TRBD1 15 . TGTGCCAGCAGCGCCTCCGGGACAGGCAACGGAGGCTACACCTTC CASSASGTGNGGYTF
TRBJ1-5 TRBV6-1 . 14 . TGTGCCAGCAGCCCCGGGACAACAAATCAGCCCCAGCATTTT CASSPGTTNQPQHF
TRBJ1-3 TRBV7-7 . 13 few TGTGCTAGCAGCCCGATCCCGGAGGACACCATATATTTT CASSPIPEDTIYF
TRBJ2-1 TRBV7-9 . 16 . TGTGCCAGCAGCTCCACCGGGACTCCGGCCTACAATGAGCAGTTCTTC CASSSTGTPAYNEQFF